This T cell receptor beta chain was identified during a study of shared clonotypes between healthy human individuals. Original methodology: With immunoSEQ giving junction-only sequences and no quality scores, filtering differed. Repertoires were generated with immunoSEQ multiplex PCR, while TCRdb's copy carries only in-frame clones and drops some. V and J calls and clone size are given by that table; D and trimming were obtained from the DNA. This table has about 2 million clones, about 95% appearing once. CD45RO-negative CD8 cells positively selected for CCR7 made up the naive population, which excluded terminally differentiated effector memory CD45RA+ cells. V lost 7 bases, J lost 0 bases, and 10 bases lay in between. The CDR3 is 13 residues long. Germline V gives CDR1 SNHLY, CDR2 FYNNEI. The study, taken as a whole, reports: The study drew on few donors, limiting represented genetic and exposure-history diversity.

Points on this clone: As yet, its antigen is unknown.

The receptor's source is a man between 18 and 35 years old in good health. The sample comprised naive CD8+ T cells sorted from blood. The rearrangement uses TRBV2 and TRBJ2-7, with D possibly being TRBD2 (6 bases). DNA of the CDR3: TGTGCCAGCATGCAGGACTACTCCTACGAGCAGTACTTC. This gives the protein CASMQDYSYEQYF.